The TCR beta chain under discussion was sequenced for a study of T cell changes during pregnancy in multiple sclerosis. The CDR3 extends over 13 amino acids. The junction had 2 bases not matched to a gene; V was cut back by 8 bases and J by 0 bases. The germline gives CDR1 SEHNR, CDR2 FQNEAQ (reference sequence). Method: immunoSEQ multiplex PCR; TCRdb's copy keeps in-frame clones and lacks some. Among 35,000 to 55,000 clones listed, around 92% were seen once. The receptor comes from a female donor with multiple sclerosis, enrolled in a pregnancy study. The sequencing here drew on peripheral blood, taken in the third trimester of pregnancy. J is TRBJ2-7 and V is TRBV7-9; 9 bases match TRBD1. CDR3 in amino acids: CASGTGSSYEQYF. The CDR3 DNA sequence: TGTGCCAGCGGGACAGGGAGCTCCTACGAGCAGTACTTC.